Presented here are 2 T cell receptor beta chains from one specimen sequenced in a study of T-cell reconstitution after alpha-beta-depleted transplantation in children. Unique molecular identifiers featured in how the TCRbeta library was prepared. From the PCR reads, TCRdb called clonotypes with MiXCR, one entry per CDR3 protein. The data hold hundreds of thousands of distinct CDR3 sequences, with roughly 16% observed a single time. The input for sequencing was PBMCs, mostly from graft donor cells, taken 360 days after TCRalphabeta/CD19-depleted stem cell transplant. The receptors were gathered from a male patient between 2 and 10 years old who had a stem cell transplant for acute lymphoblastic leukemia, so the T cells may come from the graft donor.

This chain uses TRBV7-6 with TRBJ2-7, with 10 bases identical to TRBD1. The V segment lost 3 bases and the J segment 6 bases; nucleotides outside the gene matches: 14. There are 17 residues in the CDR3. Germline assignment: CDR1 SGHVS and CDR2 FNYEAQ. CDR3 sequence reads: CASSLGKGRTGGIEQYF. In nucleotides, the CDR3 is TGTGCCAGCAGCTTGGGTAAAGGACGGACAGGGGGAATCGAGCAGTACTTC. Full variable domain (outside the CDR3, taken from reference TRBV7-6 and TRBJ2-7): GAGVSQSPRYKVTKRGQDVALRCDPISGHVSLYWYRQALGQGPEFLTYFNYEAQQDKSGLPNDRFSAERPEGSISTLTIQRTEQRDSAMYRCASSLGKGRTGGIEQYFGPGTRLTVT.

The chain employs TRBV4-3 and TRBJ2-1; D unresolved. The ends were cut back, 1 base at V and 9 bases at J, with 13 bases in the middle. This CDR3 contains 14 residues. In germline, CDR1 is LGHNA, CDR2 YSLEER. DNA of the CDR3: TGCGCCAGCAGCCAAGCCCTGCTGGGTGGTGAGCAGTTCTTC. This translates into CASSQALLGGEQFF.